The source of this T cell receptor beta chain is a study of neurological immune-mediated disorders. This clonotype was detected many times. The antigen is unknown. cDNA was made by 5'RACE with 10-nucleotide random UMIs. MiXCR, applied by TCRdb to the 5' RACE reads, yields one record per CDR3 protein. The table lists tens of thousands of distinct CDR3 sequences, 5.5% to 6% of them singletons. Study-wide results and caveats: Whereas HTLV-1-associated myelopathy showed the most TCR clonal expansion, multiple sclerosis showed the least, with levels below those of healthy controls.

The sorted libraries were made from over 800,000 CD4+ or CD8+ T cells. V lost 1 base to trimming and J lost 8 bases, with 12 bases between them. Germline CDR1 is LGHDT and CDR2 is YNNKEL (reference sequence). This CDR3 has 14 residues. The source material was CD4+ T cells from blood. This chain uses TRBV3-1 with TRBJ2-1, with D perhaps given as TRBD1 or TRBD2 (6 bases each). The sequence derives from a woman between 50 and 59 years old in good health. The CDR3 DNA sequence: TGTGCCAGCAGCCAAGTCCGGGGGCCCCATGAGCAGTTCTTC. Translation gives CASSQVRGPHEQFF.